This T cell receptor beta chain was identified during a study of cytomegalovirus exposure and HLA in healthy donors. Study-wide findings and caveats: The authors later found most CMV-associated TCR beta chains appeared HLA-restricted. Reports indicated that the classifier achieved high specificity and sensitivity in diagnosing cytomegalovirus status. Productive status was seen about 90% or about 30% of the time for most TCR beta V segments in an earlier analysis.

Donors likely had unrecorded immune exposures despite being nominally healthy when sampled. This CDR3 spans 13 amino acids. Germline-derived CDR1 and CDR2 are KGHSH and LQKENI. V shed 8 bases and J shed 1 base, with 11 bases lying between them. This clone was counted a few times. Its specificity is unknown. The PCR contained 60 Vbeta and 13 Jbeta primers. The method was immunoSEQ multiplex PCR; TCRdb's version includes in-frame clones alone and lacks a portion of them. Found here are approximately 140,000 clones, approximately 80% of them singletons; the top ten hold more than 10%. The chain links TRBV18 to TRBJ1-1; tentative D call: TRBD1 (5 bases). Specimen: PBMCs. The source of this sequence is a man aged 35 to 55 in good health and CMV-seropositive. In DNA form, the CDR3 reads TGTGCCAGCACATTACAGGCGAACACTGAAGCTTTCTTT. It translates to CASTLQANTEAFF.